This is a list of T cell receptor beta chains from one sample in a study of T cell responses to AZD1222 COVID-19 vaccine. Generated by immunoSEQ multiplex PCR, the TCRdb table keeps only in-frame clones and is missing some. The data show 150,000 or so clones, 90% to 95% seen once. The sample consisted of peripheral blood, taken 28 days after the second AZD1222 dose. The source of these receptors is an adult who received the AZD1222 COVID-19 vaccine. CDR3s include the opening cysteine and the closing phenylalanine or tryptophan. A D gene is named only where the DNA matches it firmly. For some rows the clone size is stated as once, few or many, or as a class when expanded; others skip it.

v_call	d_call	j_call	cdr3_length	clone_size	cdr3_aa	cdr3_nt
TRBV18	TRBD1	TRBJ1-1	15	-	CASSPNRGWEIEAFF	TGTGCCAGCTCACCTAACAGGGGTTGGGAAATTGAAGCTTTCTTT
TRBV2	TRBD2	TRBJ2-1	15	-	CASSELAGIYNEQFF	TGTGCCAGCAGTGAGCTAGCGGGAATTTACAATGAGCAGTTCTTC
TRBV9	-	TRBJ2-1	15	-	CASSVGSGPYNEQFF	TGTGCCAGCAGCGTAGGGAGCGGCCCCTACAATGAGCAGTTCTTC
TRBV2	TRBD1	TRBJ2-1	13	-	CASRNTGGNEQFF	TGTGCCAGCAGGAATACAGGGGGCAATGAGCAGTTCTTC
TRBV19	-	TRBJ2-7	10	-	CAKGFHEQYF	TGTGCCAAAGGGTTCCACGAGCAGTACTTC
TRBV15	-	TRBJ1-4	17	-	CATSRDPPGATNEKLFF	TGTGCCACCAGCAGAGATCCACCGGGGGCAACTAATGAAAAACTGTTTTTT
TRBV12-3/TRBV12-4	-	TRBJ1-3	13	-	CASSLFSGNTIYF	TGTGCCAGCAGTTTATTCTCTGGAAACACCATATATTTT
TRBV10-2	TRBD2	TRBJ2-7	15	-	CASKGTSGRVHEQYF	TGCGCCAGCAAGGGGACTAGCGGGAGAGTCCACGAGCAGTACTTC
TRBV28	-	TRBJ1-4	14	-	CASSAPGLNEKLFF	TGTGCCAGCAGTGCCCCGGGACTTAATGAAAAACTGTTTTTT
TRBV7-2	-	TRBJ1-1	15	-	CASSSVGGVGTEAFF	TGTGCCAGCAGCTCAGTGGGGGGGGTTGGCACTGAAGCTTTCTTT
TRBV9	-	TRBJ2-5	15	-	CASSVATFWGETQYF	TGTGCCAGCAGCGTAGCTACGTTTTGGGGGGAGACCCAGTACTTC
TRBV5-4	-	TRBJ1-4	14	-	CASSLGTSNEKLFF	TGTGCCAGCAGCTTAGGCACATCAAATGAAAAACTGTTTTTT
TRBV19	-	TRBJ1-2	14	-	CASSIPDSNYGYTF	TGTGCCAGTAGTATCCCGGACAGCAACTATGGCTACACCTTC
TRBV3-1/TRBV3-2	TRBD2	TRBJ2-3	18	-	CASSQAETSGFPPDTQYF	TGTGCCAGCAGCCAAGCTGAGACTAGCGGATTCCCTCCGGATACGCAGTATTTT
TRBV28	TRBD1	TRBJ2-4	14	-	CASSSPGQGRIQYF	TGTGCCAGCAGTTCCCCGGGACAGGGTCGCATTCAGTACTTC
TRBV10-1	-	TRBJ1-6	17	-	CASSPTTPGHGDSPLHF	TGCGCCAGCAGTCCCACCACACCGGGACACGGAGACTCACCCCTCCACTTT
TRBV7-2	-	TRBJ2-2	14	-	CASSLAGITGELFF	TGTGCCAGCAGCTTAGCCGGGATCACCGGGGAGCTGTTTTTT
TRBV19	TRBD2	TRBJ2-3	14	-	CASSRSGGGDTQYF	TGTGCCAGTAGTCGATCGGGAGGAGGGGATACGCAGTATTTT
TRBV5-8	TRBD2	TRBJ2-1	17	once	CASSADHGTSGKNEQFF	TGTGCCAGCAGCGCTGACCACGGGACTAGCGGGAAAAATGAGCAGTTCTTC
TRBV11-2	-	TRBJ1-3	15	-	CASSLEIWDRNTIYF	TGTGCCAGCAGCTTAGAGATCTGGGACAGAAACACCATATATTTT
TRBV24-1	TRBD1	TRBJ1-1	13	-	CATSDGQGNEAFF	TGTGCCACCAGTGATGGACAGGGTAATGAAGCTTTCTTT
TRBV28	TRBD1	TRBJ1-5	13	-	CASRTGGGEPQHF	TGTGCCAGCAGGACAGGGGGCGGGGAGCCCCAGCATTTT
TRBV7-2	-	TRBJ1-2	13	-	CASSLGILSGYTF	TGTGCCAGCAGCTTAGGTATTCTGAGCGGCTACACCTTC
TRBV19	TRBD1	TRBJ1-5	14	once	CASSDRGGNQPQHF	TGTGCCAGTAGCGACAGGGGAGGGAATCAGCCCCAGCATTTT
TRBV2	-	TRBJ2-1	12	-	CASSGTPNEQFF	TGTGCCAGCAGTGGTACTCCGAATGAGCAGTTCTTC
TRBV28	-	TRBJ2-2	15	-	CASSAGRVGTGELFF	TGTGCCAGCAGTGCGGGCAGGGTAGGAACCGGGGAGCTGTTTTTT
TRBV2	-	TRBJ2-1	16	-	CASSNSHPSSYNEQFF	TGTGCCAGCAGCAACTCTCATCCTAGCTCCTACAATGAGCAGTTCTTC
TRBV2	-	TRBJ1-5	13	-	CASSFGFGQPQHF	TGTGCCAGCAGTTTTGGTTTTGGTCAGCCCCAGCATTTT
TRBV11-2	TRBD2	TRBJ2-3	16	-	CASSLGPGLAADTQYF	TGTGCCAGCAGCTTAGGACCGGGACTAGCGGCCGATACGCAGTATTTT
TRBV2	-	TRBJ2-1	16	-	CASSEVAVTSYNEQFF	TGTGCCAGCAGTGAAGTCGCGGTGACCTCCTACAATGAGCAGTTCTTC
TRBV6-4	TRBD2	TRBJ2-1	15	-	CASSHPGLAGYEQFF	TGTGCCAGCAGCCATCCGGGACTAGCGGGATATGAGCAGTTCTTC
TRBV9	TRBD2	TRBJ2-7	14	-	CASSSSGSSYEQYF	TGTGCCAGCAGCAGTAGCGGGAGCTCCTACGAGCAGTACTTC
TRBV6-2/TRBV6-3	-	TRBJ2-6	15	-	CASSPQPPGANVLTF	TGTGCCAGCAGTCCCCAACCCCCAGGGGCCAACGTCCTGACTTTC
TRBV11-2	TRBD1	TRBJ2-2	16	-	CASRVQGAWDTGELFF	TGTGCCAGCAGAGTACAGGGGGCGTGGGACACCGGGGAGCTGTTTTTT
TRBV6-5	-	TRBJ1-4	15	-	CASTSPGTGDEKLFF	TGTGCCAGTACTTCTCCCGGGACCGGCGATGAAAAACTGTTTTTT
TRBV7-9	TRBD2	TRBJ2-1	14	-	CASSSILAGYEQFF	TGTGCCAGCAGCTCCATACTAGCGGGGTATGAGCAGTTCTTC
TRBV6-2/TRBV6-3	-	TRBJ1-2	13	-	CASSQSLRYGYTF	TGTGCCAGCAGTCAAAGTCTACGTTATGGCTACACCTTC
TRBV27	-	TRBJ1-2	15	once	CASSLQPSGRSGYTF	TGTGCCAGCAGTTTACAGCCCTCAGGGAGGAGCGGCTACACCTTC
TRBV7-9	-	TRBJ2-5	13	few	CASSSRGPETQYF	TGTGCCAGCAGCTCCAGGGGCCCCGAGACCCAGTACTTC
TRBV19	TRBD1	TRBJ1-1	13	few	CASKWTGSTEAFF	TGTGCCAGTAAGTGGACAGGGAGCACTGAAGCTTTCTTT
TRBV5-5	TRBD2	TRBJ2-2	15	-	CASSPAGDRAGELFF	TGTGCCAGCAGCCCAGCGGGAGATCGAGCCGGGGAGCTGTTTTTT
TRBV7-2	-	TRBJ2-1	15	-	CASSLGAFTYNEQFF	TGTGCCAGCAGCTTAGGGGCTTTCACCTACAATGAGCAGTTCTTC
TRBV6-5	-	TRBJ2-7	14	-	CASIQRGLNYEQYF	TGTGCCAGCATCCAGCGCGGGCTTAACTACGAGCAGTACTTC
TRBV11-3	TRBD2	TRBJ2-1	18	-	CASSVRDTGLAGGGEQFF	TGTGCCAGCAGCGTCCGGGACACGGGACTAGCGGGAGGAGGAGAGCAGTTCTTC
TRBV30	-	TRBJ2-3	14	-	CAWRTGLGTDTQYF	TGTGCCTGGAGAACAGGGTTGGGCACAGATACGCAGTATTTT
TRBV10-3	-	TRBJ2-3	12	-	CAIRTNTDTQYF	TGTGCCATCAGAACCAACACAGATACGCAGTATTTT
TRBV19	-	TRBJ1-5	15	-	CASSMFKSPNQPQHF	TGTGCCAGTAGTATGTTCAAATCCCCCAATCAGCCCCAGCATTTT
TRBV19	-	TRBJ2-1	17	-	CASWGLDVLKPGPKQFF	TGTGCCAGTTGGGGTTTAGATGTACTGAAACCGGGGCCTAAGCAGTTCTTC
TRBV11-2	-	TRBJ2-7	14	-	CASRRPGLAYEQYF	TGTGCCAGCAGACGGCCGGGACTGGCTTACGAGCAGTACTTC
TRBV19	-	TRBJ1-1	13	-	CASSISWDTEAFF	TGTGCCAGTAGTATATCTTGGGACACTGAAGCTTTCTTT
TRBV24-1	TRBD1	TRBJ2-7	16	-	CATSDLRRGSLHEQYF	TGTGCCACCAGTGATTTGCGCAGGGGGTCACTCCACGAGCAGTACTTC
TRBV12-3/TRBV12-4	-	TRBJ2-2	13	-	CASTLHTTGELFF	TGTGCCAGCACACTTCACACCACCGGGGAGCTGTTTTTT